The entry below describes one T cell receptor (beta chain). Expressed TCRB transcripts were sequenced after all isolated RNA was converted to cDNA. Profiled with immunoSEQ multiplex PCR; TCRdb holds only in-frame clones, not every one. The data hold around 290,000 clones, with around 7.3% observed a single time. This specimen comes from a study of beta chain features in type 1 diabetes. CDR1 is SGHTS and CDR2 is YDEGEE in the germline V gene. This CDR3 is 16 amino acids long. The V gene end was trimmed by 2 bases and the J gene end by 2 bases; junction bases not matched to a gene: 9. The sequence was collected from a woman aged 18-35 years in good health. Sequencing was carried out using central memory CD4+ T cells from blood. J is TRBJ2-5 and V is TRBV5-8, with 7 bases matching TRBD1. For the CDR3, the DNA is TGTGCCAGCAGCTTCGACAGGACAGGAAGACAAGAGACCCAGTACTTC. Its protein is CASSFDRTGRQETQYF.